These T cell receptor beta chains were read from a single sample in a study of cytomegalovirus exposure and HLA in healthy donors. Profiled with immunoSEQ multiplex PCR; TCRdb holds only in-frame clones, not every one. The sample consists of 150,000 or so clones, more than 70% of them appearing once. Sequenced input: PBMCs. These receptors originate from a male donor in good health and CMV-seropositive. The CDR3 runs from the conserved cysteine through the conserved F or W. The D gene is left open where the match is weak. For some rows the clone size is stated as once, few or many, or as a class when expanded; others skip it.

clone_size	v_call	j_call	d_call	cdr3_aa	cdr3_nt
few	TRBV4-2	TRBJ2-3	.	CASSQVTARGTDTQYF	TGTGCCAGCAGCCAAGTGACGGCCAGGGGCACAGATACGCAGTATTTT
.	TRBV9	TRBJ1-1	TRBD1	CASSVQGRGVGNTEAFF	TGTGCCAGCAGCGTACAAGGCAGGGGGGTCGGGAACACTGAAGCTTTCTTT
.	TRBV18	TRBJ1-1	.	CASSPVNSGNTEAFF	TGTGCCAGCTCACCCGTAAACAGCGGAAACACTGAAGCTTTCTTT
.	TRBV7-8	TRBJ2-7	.	CASSLAGAPYEQYF	TGTGCCAGCAGCTTAGCAGGGGCCCCCTACGAGCAGTACTTC
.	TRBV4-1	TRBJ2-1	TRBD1	CASSQFRQGLYNEQFF	TGCGCCAGCAGCCAATTCCGACAGGGTCTGTACAATGAGCAGTTCTTC
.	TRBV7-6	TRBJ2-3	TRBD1	CASSLGTGGKIDTQYF	TGTGCCAGCAGCTTAGGAACAGGGGGCAAAATAGATACGCAGTATTTT
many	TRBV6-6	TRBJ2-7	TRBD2	CASSSGLAATYEQYF	TGTGCCAGCAGTTCGGGACTAGCGGCAACCTACGAGCAGTACTTC
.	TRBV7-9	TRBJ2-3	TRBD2	CSSSLGAGEATDTQYF	TGTTCCAGCAGCTTAGGAGCGGGAGAAGCGACAGATACGCAGTATTTT
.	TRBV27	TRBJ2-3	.	CASSYDRPTDTQYF	TGTGCCAGCAGTTACGACAGGCCAACAGATACGCAGTATTTT
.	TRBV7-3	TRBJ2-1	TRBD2	CASRSPTSGRGEQFF	TGTGCCAGCCGGAGCCCGACTAGCGGGAGAGGTGAGCAGTTCTTC